This paragraph covers one TCR beta chain sequence. Using immunoSEQ multiplex PCR, the repertoire was profiled, and TCRdb retains in-frame clones only, with some absent. The sample records 150,000 or so clones, roughly 85% being singletons. There are 14 residues in the CDR3. Germline CDR1 is SGHDN and CDR2 is FVKESK. With 4 bases removed from V and 1 base from J, the gap between germline ends came to 10 bases. This specimen comes from a study of blood T cell repertoires in COVID-19. This TCR came from a woman aged 45-60 years who had recovered from COVID-19. The sequenced sample consisted of PBMCs or T cells enriched from blood (not recorded which). This chain connects TRBV14 to TRBJ1-1; D gene unclear. DNA of the CDR3: TGTGCCAGCAGCCTCCCGATCGGGAACACTGAAGCTTTCTTT. It codes for CASSLPIGNTEAFF.